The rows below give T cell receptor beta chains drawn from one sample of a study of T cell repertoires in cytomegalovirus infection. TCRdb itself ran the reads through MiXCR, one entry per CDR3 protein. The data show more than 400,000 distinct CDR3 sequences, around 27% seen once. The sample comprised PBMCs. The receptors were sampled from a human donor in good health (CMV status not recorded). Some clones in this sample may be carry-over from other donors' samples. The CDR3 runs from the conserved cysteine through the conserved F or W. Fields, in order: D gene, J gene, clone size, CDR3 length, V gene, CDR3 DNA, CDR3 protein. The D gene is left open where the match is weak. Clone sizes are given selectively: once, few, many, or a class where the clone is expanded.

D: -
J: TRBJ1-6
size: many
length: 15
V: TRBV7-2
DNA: TGTGCCAGCAGCCCGAAGGGGAGACTCGAAAGGGCCCTCCACTTT
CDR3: CASSPKGRLERALHF

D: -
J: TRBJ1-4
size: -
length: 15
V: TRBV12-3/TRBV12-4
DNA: TGTGCCAGCAGTCCTGAAGGCAGGGGATACGAAAAACTGTTTTTT
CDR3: CASSPEGRGYEKLFF

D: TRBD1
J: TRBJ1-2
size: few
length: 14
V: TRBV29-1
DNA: TGCAGCGTGATAGGGACAGGGCTATACTATGGCTACACCTTC
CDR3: CSVIGTGLYYGYTF

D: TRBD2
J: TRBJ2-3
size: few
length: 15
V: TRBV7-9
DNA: TGTGCCAGCAGACTGGGACTAGCGGGAGCGGATACGCAGTATTTT
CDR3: CASRLGLAGADTQYF

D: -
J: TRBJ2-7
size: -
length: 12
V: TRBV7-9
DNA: TGTGCCAGCAGCTTAGGGGGCCAGGGCAGAAACTTC
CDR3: CASSLGGQGRNF

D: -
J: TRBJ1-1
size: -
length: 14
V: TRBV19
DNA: TGTGTCAGTAGTATACTAGGGATGGGGACTGAAGCTTTCTTT
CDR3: CVSSILGMGTEAFF

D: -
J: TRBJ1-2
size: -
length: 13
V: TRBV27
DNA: TGTGCCAGCAGCCCGAGGGCAGGGGATGGCTACACCTTC
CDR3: CASSPRAGDGYTF

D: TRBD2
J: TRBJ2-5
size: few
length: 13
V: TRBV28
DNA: TGTGCCATACTAGCGGGAGATCAAGAGACCCAGTACTTC
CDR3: CAILAGDQETQYF

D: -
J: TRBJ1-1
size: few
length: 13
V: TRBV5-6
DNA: TGTGCCAGCAGCGCTCTTGACATCACTGAAGCTTTCTTT
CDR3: CASSALDITEAFF

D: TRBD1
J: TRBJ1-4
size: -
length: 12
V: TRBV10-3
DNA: TGTGCCACCCAAGACAGGGACGAAAAACTGTTTTTT
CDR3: CATQDRDEKLFF

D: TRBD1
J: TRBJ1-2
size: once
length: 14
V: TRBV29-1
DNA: TGCAGCGTTGAAGATCAGGGACAGAACTATGGCTACACCTTC
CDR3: CSVEDQGQNYGYTF

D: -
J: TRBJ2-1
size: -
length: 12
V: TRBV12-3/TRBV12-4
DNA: TGTGCCAGCAGTTTCACAAGGAATGAGCAGTTCTTC
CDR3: CASSFTRNEQFF

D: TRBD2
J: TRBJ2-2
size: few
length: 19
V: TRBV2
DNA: TGTGCCAGCAGTGACACGACCAGGACTAGCGGGGCGAACACCGGGGAGCTGTTTTTT
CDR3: CASSDTTRTSGANTGELFF

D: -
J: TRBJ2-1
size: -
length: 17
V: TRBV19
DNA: TGTGCCAGTAGTATCAGTTCGGGGGAGGCAGGCTACAATGAGCAGTTCTTC
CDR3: CASSISSGEAGYNEQFF

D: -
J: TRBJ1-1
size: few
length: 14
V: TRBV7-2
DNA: TGTGCCAGCAGCTTAGCATTAGGGGGCACTGAAGCTTTCTTT
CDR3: CASSLALGGTEAFF

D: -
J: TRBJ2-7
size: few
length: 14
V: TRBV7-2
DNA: TGTGCCAGCAGCCCCCCCCCCTCCCTGTCCGAGCAGTACTTC
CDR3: CASSPPPSLSEQYF

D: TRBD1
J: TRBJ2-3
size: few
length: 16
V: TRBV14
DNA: TGTGCCAGCAGCCTAAAGACCGGGACAGCCACAGATACGCAGTATTTT
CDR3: CASSLKTGTATDTQYF

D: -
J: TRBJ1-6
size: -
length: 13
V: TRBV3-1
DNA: TGTGCCAGCAGCCAGCGGCAGGGTTCACCCCTCCACTTT
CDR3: CASSQRQGSPLHF

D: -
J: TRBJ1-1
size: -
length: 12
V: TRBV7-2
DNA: TGTGCCAGCAGCTTGGTTAGGACTGAAGCTTTCTTT
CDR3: CASSLVRTEAFF

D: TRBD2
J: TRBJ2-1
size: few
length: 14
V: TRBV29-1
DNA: TGCAGCGTTGCTTCGACTAGCGGTTACAATGAGCAGTTCTTC
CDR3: CSVASTSGYNEQFF

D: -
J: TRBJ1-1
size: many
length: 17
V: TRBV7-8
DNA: TGTGCCAGCAGCTTAAATTCCGGAGACCTGATGGACACTGAAGCTTTCTTT
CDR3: CASSLNSGDLMDTEAFF

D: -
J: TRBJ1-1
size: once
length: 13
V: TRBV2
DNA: TGTGCCAGCAACCGGGGGTTGGGGACTGAAGCTTTCTTT
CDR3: CASNRGLGTEAFF

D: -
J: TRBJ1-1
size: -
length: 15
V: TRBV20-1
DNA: TGCAGTTTCCCAGCCCGACAGCTAATGAACACTGAAGCTTTCTTT
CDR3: CSFPARQLMNTEAFF

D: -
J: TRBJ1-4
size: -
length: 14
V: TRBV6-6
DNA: TGTGCCAGCAGTTACAAGGTACAGGCTGAAAAACTGTTTTTT
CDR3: CASSYKVQAEKLFF